This entry concerns a single T cell receptor beta chain. Those who participated ranged in age from roughly 18 to 90 years and resided in about 24 US areas. TCRdb keeps only in-frame clones here, not all; method: immunoSEQ multiplex PCR. The profile shows approximately 200,000 clones, roughly 80% of them singletons. The sample comes from a study of blood T cell repertoires in COVID-19. Study-wide background: Acute and convalescent COVID-19 samples came from the United States, Italy and Spain.

Looked up from germline, CDR1 is MNHEY and CDR2 is SMNVEV (reference sequence). This CDR3 contains 14 residues. V lost 7 bases and J lost 6, with 17 bases in between. V usage is TRBV27 and J usage is TRBJ2-3; D call uncertain. The sample taken for sequencing was PBMCs or T cells enriched from blood (not recorded which). The clonotype comes from a woman in her forties with acute COVID-19. CDR3 in amino acids: CASTSGRRLDTQYF. In DNA, the CDR3 is TGTGCCAGCACCTCCGGCCGCAGACTCGATACGCAGTATTTT.